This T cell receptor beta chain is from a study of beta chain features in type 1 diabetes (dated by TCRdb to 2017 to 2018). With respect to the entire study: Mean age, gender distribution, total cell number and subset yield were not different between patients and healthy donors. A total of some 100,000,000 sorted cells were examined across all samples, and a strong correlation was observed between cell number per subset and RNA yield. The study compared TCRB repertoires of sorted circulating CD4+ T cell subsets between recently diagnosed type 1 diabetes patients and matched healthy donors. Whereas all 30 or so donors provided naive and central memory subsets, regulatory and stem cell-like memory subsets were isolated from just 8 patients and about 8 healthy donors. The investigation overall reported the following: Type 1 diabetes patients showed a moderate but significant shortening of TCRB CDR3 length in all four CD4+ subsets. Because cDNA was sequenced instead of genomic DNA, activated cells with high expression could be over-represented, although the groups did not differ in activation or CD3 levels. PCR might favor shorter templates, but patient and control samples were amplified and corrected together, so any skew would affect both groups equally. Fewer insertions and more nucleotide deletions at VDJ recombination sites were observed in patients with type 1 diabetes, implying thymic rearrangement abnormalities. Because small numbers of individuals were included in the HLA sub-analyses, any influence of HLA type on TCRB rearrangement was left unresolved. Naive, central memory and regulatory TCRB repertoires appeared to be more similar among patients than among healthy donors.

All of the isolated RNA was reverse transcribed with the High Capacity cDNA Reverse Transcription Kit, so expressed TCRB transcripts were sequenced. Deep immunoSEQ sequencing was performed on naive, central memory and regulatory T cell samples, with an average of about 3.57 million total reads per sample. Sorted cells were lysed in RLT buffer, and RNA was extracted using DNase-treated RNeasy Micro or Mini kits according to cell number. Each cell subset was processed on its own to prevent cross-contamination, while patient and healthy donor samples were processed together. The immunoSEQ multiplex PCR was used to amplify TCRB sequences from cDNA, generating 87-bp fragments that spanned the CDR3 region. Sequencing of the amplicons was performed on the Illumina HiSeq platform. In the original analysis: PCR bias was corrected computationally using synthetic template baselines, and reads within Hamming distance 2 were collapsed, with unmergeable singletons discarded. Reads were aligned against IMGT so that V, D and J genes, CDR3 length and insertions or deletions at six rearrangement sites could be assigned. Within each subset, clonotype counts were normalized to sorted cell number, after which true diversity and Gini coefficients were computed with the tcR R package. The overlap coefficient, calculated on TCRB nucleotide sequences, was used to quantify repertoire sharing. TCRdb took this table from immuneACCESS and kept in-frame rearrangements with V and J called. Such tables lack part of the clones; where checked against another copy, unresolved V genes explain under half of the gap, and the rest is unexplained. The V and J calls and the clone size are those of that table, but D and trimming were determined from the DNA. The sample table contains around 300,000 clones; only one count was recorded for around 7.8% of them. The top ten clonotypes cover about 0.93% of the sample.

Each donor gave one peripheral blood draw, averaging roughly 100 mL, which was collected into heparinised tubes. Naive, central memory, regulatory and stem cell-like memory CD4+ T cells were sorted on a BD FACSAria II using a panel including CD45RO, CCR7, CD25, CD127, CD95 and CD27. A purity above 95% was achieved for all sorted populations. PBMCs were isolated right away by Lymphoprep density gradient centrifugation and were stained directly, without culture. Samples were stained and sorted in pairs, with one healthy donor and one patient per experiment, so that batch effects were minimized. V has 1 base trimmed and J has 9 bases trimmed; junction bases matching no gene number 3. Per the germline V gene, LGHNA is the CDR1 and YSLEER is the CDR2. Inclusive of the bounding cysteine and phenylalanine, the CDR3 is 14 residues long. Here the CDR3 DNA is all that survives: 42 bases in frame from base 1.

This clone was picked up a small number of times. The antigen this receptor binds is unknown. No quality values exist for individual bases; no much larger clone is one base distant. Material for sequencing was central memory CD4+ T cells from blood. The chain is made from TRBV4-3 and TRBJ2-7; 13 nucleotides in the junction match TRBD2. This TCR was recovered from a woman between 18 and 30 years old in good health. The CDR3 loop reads CASSQATSGRRQYF. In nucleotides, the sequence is TGCGCCAGCAGCCAAGCGACTAGCGGGAGGAGGCAGTACTTC.